These 26 T cell receptor beta chains were all obtained from the same sample, sequenced in a study of shared clonotypes between healthy human individuals. Only in-frame clones appear in the TCRdb table, and some are missing; sequencing was by immunoSEQ multiplex PCR. Found here are about 490,000 clones, about three quarters of them singletons; the top ten hold 10% to 15%. Sequenced: PBMCs. The receptors were gathered from a woman aged 35 to 49 in good health. Some clones in this sample may be carry-over from other donors' samples.

This chain connects TRBV25-1 to TRBJ1-5; D not resolved. The V gene's germline CDR1 is MGHDK and CDR2 SYGVNS. The CDR3 runs to 12 residues. V was pared by 3 bases and J by 7 bases, with 7 bases between. CDR3 DNA sequence: TGTGCCAGCAGTGATGTCAACCAGCCCCAGCATTTT. As protein: CASSDVNQPQHF.

The table lists this clone with a few counts. The same CDR3 can be traced to other DNA sequences in this sample. The chain joins TRBV30 to TRBJ2-3, with D perhaps TRBD2 (6 bases). Germline V gene data show CDR1 as GTSNPN and CDR2 as SVGIG (reference sequence). The V and J ends lost 0 bases and 8 bases respectively, with 9 bases between them. The CDR3 extends over 12 amino acids. CDR3 nucleotides: TGTGCCTGGAGTGTATGGCGGGGTACGCAGTATTTT. Translation: CAWSVWRGTQYF.

V is TRBV18 and J is TRBJ2-2; no clear D. V was cut by 5 bases and J by 5 bases, with 15 bases left in between. Germline assignment: CDR1 KGHSH and CDR2 LQKENI. The CDR3 sequence is 15 residues long. The CDR3 region has the DNA TGTGCCAGCTCAAGTGGCCAGGTCGGGACCGGGGAGCTGTTTTTT. This gives the protein CASSSGQVGTGELFF.

The chain has TRBV5-1 and TRBJ1-1; tentatively, D is TRBD1 (5 bases). The germline gives CDR1 SGHRS, CDR2 YFSETQ. The CDR3 runs 16 residues. Trimming left V 2 bases short and J 1 base short, with 15 bases between. The CDR3 spells CASSFEEGLPNTEAFF. CDR3 bases: TGCGCCAGCAGCTTTGAGGAGGGGCTCCCGAACACTGAAGCTTTCTTT.

V usage is TRBV5-4 and J usage is TRBJ2-7; D remains unclear. The V end was cut by 1 base, the J end by 1 base, with 12 bases between. This CDR3 is 15 amino acids long. CDR1 and CDR2 (germline): SGHNT, YYREEE (reference sequence). The CDR3 loop reads CASSLKLGGSYEQYF. DNA of the CDR3: TGTGCCAGCAGCTTGAAGTTAGGCGGATCCTACGAGCAGTACTTC.

This chain joins TRBV5-4 and TRBJ2-3; no reliable D call. This CDR3 region has 16 residues. The ends were cut back, 4 bases at V and 0 bases at J, with 15 bases in the middle. Germline loops: CDR1 SGHNT, CDR2 YYREEE (reference sequence). CDR3: CASSLRTATSTDTQYF. The DNA of the CDR3 is TGTGCCAGCAGCCTAAGAACAGCTACTAGCACAGATACGCAGTATTTT.

This chain links TRBV5-6 with TRBJ2-1; D is unresolved. V lost 2 bases and J lost 0, with 6 bases in between. Germline CDR1 is SGHDT and CDR2 is YYEEEE. This CDR3 contains 14 residues. This CDR3 is CASSFGASYNEQFF. The CDR3, as DNA: TGTGCCAGCAGCTTTGGTGCCTCCTACAATGAGCAGTTCTTC.

The chain has TRBV7-2 and TRBJ1-4, with D possibly matching TRBD1 (5 bases). The CDR3 runs to 18 residues. CDR1 and CDR2 from the germline V gene are SGHTA and FQGNSA. V lost 2 bases to trimming and J lost 0 bases, with 16 bases between them. DNA of the CDR3: TGTGCCAGCAGCTTAAGCAGGGTGGTATACCCAACTAATGAAAAACTGTTTTTT. This translates into CASSLSRVVYPTNEKLFF.

The genes are TRBV5-6 and TRBJ1-2; D unresolved. The ends were cut back, 1 base at V and 0 bases at J, with 10 bases in the middle. The CDR3 length is 15 residues. Germline V gives CDR1 SGHDT, CDR2 YYEEEE. The CDR3 sequence is CASSLRSRANYGYTF. The CDR3 DNA is TGTGCCAGCAGCTTGCGATCGAGAGCTAACTATGGCTACACCTTC.

This chain links TRBV5-4 with TRBJ2-5; a weak D match, TRBD1 (6 bases). The CDR3 totals 14 residues. Germline-derived CDR1 and CDR2 are SGHNT and YYREEE (reference sequence). Trimming took 3 bases from V and 4 from J, leaving 13 bases between them. CDR3 amino acids: CASSSPAGAETQYF. The CDR3 nucleotides read TGTGCCAGCAGCTCTCCGGCAGGGGCAGAGACCCAGTACTTC.

This sequence joins TRBV30 and TRBJ2-5; the D is unclear. The DNA end favors TRBJ2-7, so the J call may be wrong. CDR3 size: 12 residues. Germline-derived CDR1 and CDR2 are GTSNPN and SVGIG (reference sequence). CDR3 sequence (DNA): TGTGCCTGGAGTATCGGACGGGTCGAGCAGTACTTC. Residues: CAWSIGRVEQYF.

With respect to this clone: A read error is likely here: a far larger clone is one base away. The gene calls are TRBV11-3 and TRBJ1-1, with D unclear. The CDR3 extends over 13 amino acids. Looked up from germline, CDR1 is SGHNT and CDR2 is YENEEA. CDR3 sequence (DNA): TGTGCCAGCAGCCCTGACATGAACACTGAAGATTTCTTT. Residues: CASSPDMNTEDFF.

The chain carries TRBV5-1 and TRBJ1-1, with D tentatively TRBD1 (6 bases). The germline V and J ends were trimmed by 0 bases and 1 base, with 13 bases remaining between them. The CDR3 runs 16 residues. CDR1 is SGHRS and CDR2 is YFSETQ in the germline V gene. The DNA for the CDR3 is TGCGCCAGCAGCTTGGTTGGAGGGGGGACGAACACTGAAGCTTTCTTT. Its protein product is CASSLVGGGTNTEAFF.

J is TRBJ2-3 and V is TRBV29-1; 9 bases map to TRBD2. The CDR3 is 16 amino acids. Germline CDR1 and CDR2: SQVTM and ANQGSEA. Trimming took 1 base from V and 2 from J; bases not matched to a gene: 7. CDR3 in amino acids: CSVEGGLAGPTDTQYF. CDR3 nucleotide sequence: TGCAGCGTTGAAGGTGGTCTAGCGGGACCCACAGATACGCAGTATTTT.

The CDR3 region has the DNA TGCGCCAGCAGCCAAGGGACAGAAGAGACCCAGTACTTC. Its translation is CASSQGTEETQYF. The J gene is TRBJ2-5, the V gene TRBV4-1; D perhaps matches TRBD1 (6 bases). From germline, CDR1 is MGHRA and CDR2 YSYEKL. The CDR3 totals 13 residues. The V and J ends lost 1 base and 3 bases respectively, with 6 bases between them.

This rearrangement joins TRBV5-5 to TRBJ2-2, with D uncertain. The CDR3 extends over 14 amino acids. CDR1 and CDR2 (germline): SGHKS, YYEKEE (reference sequence). Trimming cost V 0 bases and J 1 base, with 4 bases left between them. CDR3 bases: TGTGCCAGCAGCTTGGCCAGGAACACCGGGGAGCTGTTTTTT. Protein product: CASSLARNTGELFF.

On this clone: This is likely an artifact of a read error, given a far larger clone one base away. The gene calls are TRBV30 and TRBJ2-1; TRBD1 might be the D (6 bases). CDR3 size: 12 residues. Germline V CDR1 and CDR2: GTSNPN, SVGIG (reference sequence). CDR3 loop: CAWSQGPNERFF. The CDR3 DNA sequence: TGTGCCTGGAGTCAGGGGCCCAATGAGCGGTTCTTC.

This clone was detected only once. The rearrangement joins TRBV18 to TRBJ1-1, with no clear D. Trimming cost V 3 bases and J 1 base, with 9 bases left between them. CDR3 length: 14 amino acids. Germline V gene lookup returns CDR1 KGHSH and CDR2 LQKENI. CDR3 sequence: CASSPSYQNTEAFF. CDR3 coding DNA: TGTGCCAGCTCACCCTCTTATCAGAACACTGAAGCTTTCTTT.

The chain is built from TRBV19 and TRBJ2-5, with TRBD2 matching over 10 bases. Trimming took 5 bases from V and 0 from J; bases not matched to a gene: 3. Looked up from germline, CDR1 is LNHDA and CDR2 is SQIVND (reference sequence). The CDR3 has 15 amino acids. CDR3: CASSLGLADQETQYF. The CDR3 DNA reads as TGTGCCAGTAGTCTCGGACTAGCGGACCAAGAGACCCAGTACTTC.

CDR3 sequence: CASSLTNTDTQYF. CDR3 nucleotide sequence: TGTGCCAGTAGTTTGACTAACACAGATACGCAGTATTTT. The chain combines TRBV19 with TRBJ2-3; D may be TRBD2 (5 bases). The V gene's germline CDR1 is LNHDA and CDR2 SQIVND (reference sequence). Trimming removed 5 bases at V and 2 bases at J, with 8 bases between. The CDR3 runs to 13 residues.

This clone has a handful of counts. The chain carries TRBV28 and TRBJ1-6; TRBD1 is a possible D gene (6 bases). The germline V and J ends were trimmed by 6 bases and 7 bases, with 10 bases remaining between them. The CDR3 has 13 amino acids. The germline V gene has CDR1 MDHEN and CDR2 SYDVKM. The CDR3 DNA is TGTGCCAGCAGGTGGACAGAAAATTCACCCCTCCACTTT. Protein sequence: CASRWTENSPLHF.

V is TRBV5-1 and J is TRBJ1-4; D unresolved. V was shortened by 0 bases and J by 5 bases, with 2 bases between the two germline ends. This CDR3 comprises 12 residues. CDR1 and CDR2 from the germline V gene are SGHRS and YFSETQ. The CDR3 spells CASSLDNEKLFF. The CDR3 DNA reads as TGCGCCAGCAGCTTGGACAATGAAAAACTGTTTTTT.

The rearrangement uses TRBV19 and TRBJ2-7; TRBD1 might be the D (5 bases). The CDR3 runs 15 residues. The germline V and J ends were trimmed by 5 bases and 3 bases, with 17 bases remaining between them. CDR1 is LNHDA and CDR2 is SQIVND in the germline V gene (reference sequence). CDR3 region: CASSPTAGGDYEQYF. CDR3 coding DNA: TGTGCCAGTAGTCCGACAGCTGGTGGGGACTACGAGCAGTACTTC.

This clone was counted between two and nine times. This sequence joins TRBV9 and TRBJ2-7, with 8 bases matching TRBD2. The V and J ends lost 4 bases and 5 bases, in that order; junction bases with no gene match: 17. CDR3 length: 17 amino acids. Germline assignment: CDR1 SGDLS and CDR2 YYNGEE. The CDR3 protein is CASSSVGVQREMDEQYF. CDR3 bases: TGTGCCAGCAGCTCGGTGGGGGTACAGCGGGAGATGGACGAGCAGTACTTC.

The rearrangement joins TRBV7-2 to TRBJ2-3, with TRBD1 matching 8 bases. The CDR3 extends over 13 amino acids. V lost 5 bases and J lost 3; bases outside the gene matches: 1. Germline-derived CDR1 and CDR2 are SGHTA and FQGNSA. CDR3 loop: CASSRDRTDTQYF. The CDR3 nucleotides are TGTGCCAGCAGCAGGGACAGGACAGATACGCAGTATTTT.

The CDR3, as DNA: TGCAGCGTTGAACCCAGGGGATCCGAAAAACTGTTTTTT. As protein: CSVEPRGSEKLFF. The chain is built from TRBV29-1 and TRBJ1-4; D may be TRBD1 (6 bases). Trimming took off 2 bases at V and 8 bases at J, with 12 bases between the two ends. This CDR3 comprises 13 residues. CDR1 is SQVTM, CDR2 ANQGSEA, per germline.